This TCR beta chain came from a study of T-cell memory formation after mild COVID-19. Amplification by 5'RACE using constant-segment primers produced TCR alpha and TCR beta cDNA libraries that carried sample barcodes and UMIs. TCRdb fed the 5' RACE reads into MiXCR, producing one record per CDR3 protein. The sample comprises 240,000 or so distinct CDR3 sequences, 9.4% of which are singletons, and around 20% rests with the top ten. The sample holds many counts of this clonotype. The sample taken for sequencing was PBMCs or a T cell subset sorted from them (not recorded which). The sequence was collected from a man younger than 35 who had mild COVID-19 (a few samples of this study predate the infection). Cell type and time point are not known.

The CDR3 region is CASSQEWKGPTYEQYV. CDR3 sequence (DNA): TGTGCCAGCAGCCAAGAGTGGAAAGGGCCAACCTACGAGCAGTACGTC. The rearrangement joins TRBV3-2 to TRBJ2-7; the D call in the table, TRBD2, was not verified against the DNA. TRBV3-2 is termed a pseudogene. This CDR3 is 16 amino acids long.